The 32 T cell receptor beta chains below were found in one sample sequenced in a study of shared clonotypes between healthy human individuals (dated by TCRdb to 2020 to 2021). The library was built by means of the immunoSEQ multiplex PCR assay. Entries here come from immuneACCESS through TCRdb and include only in-frame sequences with V and J called. Some clones fail to appear in such tables; in the studies checked, an unresolved V gene covers under half of the shortfall, and the cause of the remainder is unknown. This sample gives around 500,000 clones in total; around 73% of them show up just once. The top ten constitute around 11% of the sample. Sequenced sample: PBMCs. The receptor source for this set is a woman aged 40 to 55 in good health. Some clones in this sample may be carry-over from other donors' samples.

The rearrangement uses TRBV4-1 and TRBJ2-5, with unresolved D. The germline V and J ends were trimmed by 2 bases and 5 bases, with 24 bases remaining between them. Germline CDR1 MGHRA, CDR2 YSYEKL. This CDR3 is built from 18 residues. The CDR3 here is CASSQRPLLGSLRETQYF. CDR3 nucleotide sequence: TGCGCCAGCAGCCAACGTCCGCTGTTGGGGTCTTTGCGGGAGACCCAGTACTTC.

The chain joins TRBV27 to TRBJ1-1; TRBD1 is a possible D gene (5 bases). Germline V lookup: CDR1 MNHEY, CDR2 SMNVEV (reference sequence). CDR3 length: 15 amino acids. V was clipped by 3 bases and J by 5 bases, with 16 bases between them. CDR3 coding DNA: TGTGCCAGCAGTTTGAGGGCGGGGGGGAGAACTGAAGCTTTCTTT. This codes for CASSLRAGGRTEAFF.

Turning to this clone: A much larger clone lies a single base off, so this may be a read error. The CDR3 DNA reads as TGTGCCAGCAGGTGGGCCAATCAGCCCCAGCATTTT. Its protein product is CASRWANQPQHF. The chain carries TRBV28 and TRBJ1-5; no definite D call. Trimming removed 6 bases at V and 3 bases at J, with 6 bases between. Germline V gene sequence: CDR1 MDHEN, CDR2 SYDVKM. The CDR3 covers 12 residues.

V usage is TRBV7-7 and J usage is TRBJ2-5; 8 positions match TRBD2. Germline V CDR1 and CDR2: SSHAT, FNYEAQ (reference sequence). The V segment lost 1 base and the J segment 5 bases; nucleotides outside the gene matches: 9. The CDR3 is 16 amino acids. The CDR3 DNA sequence: TGTGCCAGCAGCTTAGGGAGACCGCGGGAGGAGGAGACCCAGTACTTC. Protein product: CASSLGRPREEETQYF.

The rearrangement links TRBV10-2 to TRBJ2-1, with D tentatively TRBD2 (7 bases). This CDR3 contains 16 residues. Germline CDR1 and CDR2: WSHSY and SAAADI. V was cut by 6 bases and J by 8 bases, with 23 bases left in between. CDR3 nucleotide sequence: TGCGCCAGCAGGACCGCCCGGGGGGCGATGAAGTATGAGCAGTTCTTC. Amino acids: CASRTARGAMKYEQFF.

This sequence joins TRBV14 and TRBJ2-1, with 8 bases identical to TRBD2. The trim removed 4 bases at V and 8 bases at J, leaving 16 bases unmatched. This CDR3 contains 17 residues. Germline CDR1 SGHDN, CDR2 FVKESK. CDR3 nucleotides: TGTGCCAGCAGCCCGTTTGGACTAGCAGGAGGGGCTGATGAGCAGTTCTTC. Residues: CASSPFGLAGGADEQFF.

The chain is built from TRBV6-1 and TRBJ1-1; possible D gene TRBD1, 6 bases. CDR3 length: 15 residues. The germline CDR1 and CDR2 sequences are MNHNS and SASEGT. V lost 7 bases to trimming and J lost 1 base, with 16 bases between them. CDR3 in amino acids: CASTRRGGPNTEAFF. CDR3 nucleotides: TGTGCCAGCACTCGAAGGGGGGGGCCGAACACTGAAGCTTTCTTT.

This chain joins TRBV6-4 and TRBJ2-3; D uncertain. CDR1 is MRHNA, CDR2 SNTAGT, per germline. The CDR3 consists of 14 residues. V lost 2 bases and J lost 2, with 8 bases in between. In nucleotides, the CDR3 is TGTGCCAGCAGTGACGCGCTTAACACAGATACGCAGTATTTT. This encodes CASSDALNTDTQYF.

The gene calls are TRBV4-2 and TRBJ2-5; D assignment may be TRBD1 or TRBD2 (5 bases each). The CDR3 is 14 amino acids. Germline V gives CDR1 LGHNA, CDR2 YNFKEQ. V shed 5 bases and J shed 2 bases, with 12 bases lying between them. The CDR3 sequence is CASSRRDQQETQYF. CDR3 bases: TGTGCCAGCAGCAGACGGGACCAGCAAGAGACCCAGTACTTC.

The table lists this clone with a count of one. The chain has TRBV18 and TRBJ2-3; a weak D match, TRBD2 (6 bases). The CDR3 sequence is 13 residues long. Trimming removed 3 bases from V and 8 bases from J, with 12 bases in between. CDR1 is KGHSH, CDR2 LQKENI, per germline. Here the CDR3 reads CASSPPGVGTQYF. DNA for the CDR3: TGTGCCAGCTCACCGCCGGGGGTAGGTACGCAGTATTTT.

In this sample, this clone turned up a few times. The same CDR3 also results from other DNA sequences found in this sample. This rearrangement joins TRBV7-9 to TRBJ2-7, with 7 bases aligning to TRBD1. The CDR3 covers 15 residues. Germline loops: CDR1 SEHNR, CDR2 FQNEAQ (reference sequence). The trim removed 0 bases at V and 2 bases at J, leaving 4 bases unmatched. CDR3 amino acids: CASSLAGTEAYEQYF. The CDR3 DNA reads as TGTGCCAGCAGCTTAGCGGGGACAGAAGCCTACGAGCAGTACTTC.

The DNA of the CDR3 is TGTGCCAGCATGGAGGACAGCAACTATGGCTACACCTTC. Protein product: CASMEDSNYGYTF. The chain joins TRBV2 to TRBJ1-2; D possibly corresponds to TRBD1 (6 bases). The CDR3 loop spans 13 amino acids. V dropped 7 bases and J dropped 2 bases, with 11 bases sitting between them. Per germline, CDR1 SNHLY and CDR2 FYNNEI.

In this sample, this clone turned up once. The rearrangement joins TRBV7-2 to TRBJ2-1; 9 nucleotides align to TRBD2. Germline assignment: CDR1 SGHTA and CDR2 FQGNSA. CDR3 length: 16 residues. Unmatched junction bases numbered 11, after V lost 5 bases and J lost 6 bases. CDR3 in DNA: TGTGCCAGCAGCGCAGGGGGACTAGCAGCTATCAATGAGCAGTTCTTC. Translated: CASSAGGLAAINEQFF.

Ten or more counts support this clone. The chain joins TRBV21-1 to TRBJ2-2; TRBD1, the table's D call, was not compared with the DNA. TRBV21-1 is a recognized pseudogene. This CDR3 region has 16 residues. CDR3 sequence: CASSRFRQGAAGELFF. The CDR3 DNA follows: TGTGCCAGCAGCAGGTTTAGACAGGGGGCGGCCGGGGAGCTGTTTTTT.

This rearrangement joins TRBV11-2 to TRBJ2-1, with 8 bases that match TRBD1. V gave up 8 bases and J gave up 7 bases; unmatched junction bases: 7. Germline lookup yields CDR1 SGHAT and CDR2 FQNNGV. The CDR3 totals 13 residues. CDR3 sequence reads: CASGQGAGNEQFF. The CDR3, as DNA: TGTGCCAGCGGTCAGGGGGCGGGTAATGAGCAGTTCTTC.

Turning to this clone: A read error is likely here: a far larger clone is one base away. CDR3: CGSPGPSIYEQYF. For the CDR3, the DNA is TGTGGCTCGCCGGGACCGTCCATCTACGAGCAGTACTTC. The chain has TRBV30 and TRBJ2-7; D is tentatively TRBD1 or TRBD2 (5 bases each). The CDR3 loop spans 13 amino acids. CDR1 is GTSNPN, CDR2 SVGIG, per germline (reference sequence).

This chain joins TRBV9 and TRBJ2-2, with D possibly matching TRBD1 (6 bases). Germline V gene sequence: CDR1 SGDLS, CDR2 YYNGEE. Trimming pared 3 bases from V and 1 base from J, leaving 13 bases between. CDR3 length: 16 amino acids. CDR3 sequence: CASSELRGLNTGELFF. The CDR3 DNA is TGTGCCAGCAGCGAACTCAGGGGCCTGAACACCGGGGAGCTGTTTTTT.

There are many counts of this clone. The chain combines TRBV28 with TRBJ2-5, with D maybe TRBD2 (7 bases). Per germline, CDR1 MDHEN and CDR2 SYDVKM. This CDR3 contains 16 residues. Trimming pared 5 bases from V and 5 bases from J, leaving 21 bases between. The CDR3 DNA sequence: TGTGCCAGCAGTCCCAGTGGAGGTCCGGGGGGCGAGACCCAGTACTTC. It yields the protein CASSPSGGPGGETQYF.

The chain is built from TRBV7-2 and TRBJ1-3; 8 nucleotides align to TRBD1. Germline V gene data show CDR1 as SGHTA and CDR2 as FQGNSA. The CDR3 is 14 residues long. Trimming removed 5 bases from V and 4 bases from J; junction bases left unmatched: 4. CDR3 region: CASSPRTGGNTIYF. As DNA, the CDR3 is TGTGCCAGCAGCCCTCGGACAGGGGGAAACACCATATATTTT.

This chain joins TRBV11-2 and TRBJ2-7; maybe TRBD2 (6 bases). In germline, CDR1 is SGHAT, CDR2 FQNNGV. The CDR3 totals 16 residues. V shed 2 bases and J shed 0 bases, with 14 bases lying between them. The CDR3 sequence is CASSLSSSASSYEQYF. The CDR3 bases are TGTGCCAGCAGCTTAAGTTCTAGCGCTAGCTCCTACGAGCAGTACTTC.

This rearrangement joins TRBV10-3 to TRBJ2-1; 10 nucleotides line up with TRBD1. This CDR3 spans 14 amino acids. CDR1 is ENHRY, CDR2 SYGVKD, per germline. Trimming cost V 10 bases and J 10 bases; bases outside gene matches: 13. DNA of the CDR3: TGTGCCACCAACCGGGGGACAGGGGATAGCGAGCAGTTCTTC. Its translation: CATNRGTGDSEQFF.

The sample holds one count of this clone. The chain links TRBV6-1 to TRBJ1-2, with a possible D match to TRBD1 (5 bases). The CDR3 sequence is 11 residues long. Germline values: CDR1 MNHNS, CDR2 SASEGT. V lost 6 bases and J lost 7, with 9 bases in between. The CDR3 reads CASREQVGYTF. CDR3 in DNA: TGTGCCAGCAGAGAACAGGTTGGCTACACCTTC.

This clone was seen a handful of times. The gene calls are TRBV14 and TRBJ1-2; the D gene is possibly TRBD1 (6 bases). V was clipped by 0 bases and J by 6 bases, with 17 bases between them. This CDR3 has 16 residues. In germline, CDR1 is SGHDN, CDR2 FVKESK. The CDR3 nucleotides are TGTGCCAGCAGCCAAGATACGGGGGCTTACCGGAATGGCTACACCTTC. Protein: CASSQDTGAYRNGYTF.

The V gene is TRBV6-5, the J gene TRBJ2-1; D is ambiguous. The CDR3 extends over 14 amino acids. Trimming cost V 2 bases and J 6 bases, with 11 bases left between them. CDR1 and CDR2 from the germline V gene are MNHEY and SVGAGI. The CDR3 nucleotides are TGTGCCAGCAGTTACGACCCAACCAGCAATGAGCAGTTCTTC. Amino acids: CASSYDPTSNEQFF.

The DNA of the CDR3 is TGTGCCAGCAGCTTACTTAGATCAGGGGGGCGCATGAACACTGAAGCTTTCTTT. This sequence encodes CASSLLRSGGRMNTEAFF. This sequence joins TRBV11-2 and TRBJ1-1; TRBD1 matches 7 bases. J gave up 0 bases and V 2 bases, and 12 bases lay outside the gene matches. The germline gives CDR1 SGHAT, CDR2 FQNNGV. The CDR3 covers 18 residues. The full variable domain, its missing parts supplied by reference TRBV11-2 and TRBJ1-1, is EAGVAQSPRYKIIEKRQSVAFWCNPISGHATLYWYQQILGQGPKLLIQFQNNGVVDDSQLPKDRFSAERLKGVDSTLKIQPAKLEDSAVYLCASSLLRSGGRMNTEAFFGQGTRLTVV.

The chain uses TRBV6-6 and TRBJ1-5, with D perhaps matching TRBD1 (5 bases). Trimming removed 2 bases at V and 8 bases at J, with 10 bases between. This CDR3 spans 13 amino acids. Germline CDR1 MNHNY, CDR2 SVGAGI (reference sequence). This CDR3 is CASSYGGGEPQHF. CDR3 DNA: TGTGCCAGCAGTTACGGGGGTGGGGAGCCCCAGCATTTT.

This sequence joins TRBV7-2 and TRBJ2-7; no definite D call. Germline CDR1 reads SGHTA; CDR2 reads FQGNSA. The ends were cut back, 1 base at V and 2 bases at J, with 12 bases in the middle. This CDR3 contains 15 residues. Here the CDR3 DNA reads TGTGCCAGCAGCTTAGGTTTGGCAGGAGCCTACGAGCAGTACTTC. It specifies CASSLGLAGAYEQYF.

Concerning this clone: The sample carries other DNA sequences with the same CDR3. The genes are TRBV29-1 and TRBJ2-5; TRBD2 agrees at 7 bases. The germline V gene has CDR1 SQVTM and CDR2 ANQGSEA. The CDR3 is made up of 13 amino acids. V lost 2 bases to trimming and J lost 4 bases; unmatched junction nucleotides: 4. The CDR3: CSVERGRGETQYF. In DNA form, the CDR3 reads TGCAGCGTTGAACGTGGGAGGGGAGAGACCCAGTACTTC.

This clone was seen repeatedly, ten times or more. Other DNA sequences of this sample code for an identical CDR3. V and J are TRBV2 and TRBJ1-1; D unresolved. V gave up 6 bases and J gave up 5 bases, with 7 bases separating them. This CDR3 spans 11 amino acids. Looked up from germline, CDR1 is SNHLY and CDR2 is FYNNEI. CDR3 sequence: CASRGTTEAFF. CDR3 coding DNA: TGTGCCAGCAGGGGTACTACTGAAGCTTTCTTT.

The chain uses TRBV5-4 and TRBJ1-6; 9 nucleotides match TRBD1. Germline V lookup: CDR1 SGHNT, CDR2 YYREEE (reference sequence). The CDR3 consists of 15 residues. The junction had 13 bases not matched to a gene; V was cut back by 8 bases and J by 10 bases. As DNA, the CDR3 is TGTGCCAGAAGCCGACCCGGGACAGGGCGCTCACCCCTCCACTTT. Encoded protein: CARSRPGTGRSPLHF. The variable domain in full, completed from reference TRBV5-4 and TRBJ1-6, reads ETGVTQSPTHLIKTRGQQVTLRCSSQSGHNTVSWYQQALGQGPQFIFQYYREEENGRGNFPPRFSGLQFPNYSSELNVNALELDDSALYLCARSRPGTGRSPLHFGNGTRLTVT.

The chain couples TRBV7-6 to TRBJ1-1; D perhaps matches TRBD1 (6 bases). The CDR3 has 13 residues. In germline, CDR1 is SGHVS, CDR2 FNYEAQ. V lost 5 bases and J 3 bases, leaving 10 bases between the germline ends. The CDR3 loop is CASSLDSYTEAFF. The CDR3 DNA is TGTGCCAGCAGCCTGGACAGTTACACTGAAGCTTTCTTT.

The rearrangement uses TRBV11-2 and TRBJ2-7; D may be TRBD2 (6 bases). The CDR3 consists of 15 residues. V lost 4 bases and J lost 2, with 15 bases in between. The V gene's germline CDR1 is SGHAT and CDR2 FQNNGV. The CDR3 DNA reads TGTGCCAGCAGCTCAGAGGGACTCGGAGCCTACGAGCAGTACTTC. Translating it yields CASSSEGLGAYEQYF. Combining the CDR3 with reference TRBV11-2 and TRBJ2-7 gives the whole variable domain EAGVAQSPRYKIIEKRQSVAFWCNPISGHATLYWYQQILGQGPKLLIQFQNNGVVDDSQLPKDRFSAERLKGVDSTLKIQPAKLEDSAVYLCASSSEGLGAYEQYFGPGTRLTVT.